One and the same sample provided the 17 T cell receptor beta chains below, sequenced in a study of siplizumab effects on memory and regulatory T cells. Sequenced by immunoSEQ multiplex PCR; TCRdb stores in-frame clones only, minus some. The table has approximately 94,000 clones, 93% seen once. The sample consisted of CD8+ T cells sorted from blood. These receptors were obtained from a human donor in good health.

A single count supports this clone. The CDR3 DNA is TGTGCCATCAGTGAGTCAACAGGGGGAGAAGCTTTCTTT. Translating gives CAISESTGGEAFF. This chain links TRBV10-3 with TRBJ1-1, with 8 bases identical to TRBD1. Trimming cost V 0 bases and J 8 bases; bases outside gene matches: 2. This CDR3 has 13 residues. CDR1 and CDR2 from the germline V gene are ENHRY and SYGVKD.

This rearrangement joins TRBV19 to TRBJ1-5; the D is unclear. Germline V gene data show CDR1 as LNHDA and CDR2 as SQIVND (reference sequence). This CDR3 is built from 13 residues. Trimming left V 7 bases short and J 3 bases short, with 10 bases between. As DNA, the CDR3 is TGTGCCAGTACCTATGGGATCAATCAGCCCCAGCATTTT. Translated: CASTYGINQPQHF. Using reference TRBV19 and TRBJ1-5 for the parts outside the CDR3, the full variable domain is DGGITQSPKYLFRKEGQNVTLSCEQNLNHDAMYWYRQDPGQGLRLIYYSQIVNDFQKGDIAEGYSVSREKKESFPLTVTSAQKNPTAFYLCASTYGINQPQHFGDGTRLSIL.

The chain joins TRBV2 to TRBJ2-3, with D uncertain. Trimming took 1 base from V and 4 from J, leaving 6 bases between them. Germline V gene lookup returns CDR1 SNHLY and CDR2 FYNNEI. The CDR3 runs 13 residues. This CDR3 reads CASSEGWADTQYF. CDR3 bases: TGTGCCAGCAGTGAAGGATGGGCAGATACGCAGTATTTT.

V gene TRBV13 combines with J gene TRBJ1-2, with a tentative D call TRBD1 (5 bases). Trimming removed 5 bases at V and 0 bases at J, with 19 bases between. This CDR3 is 17 amino acids long. CDR1 and CDR2 (germline): PRHDT, FYEKMQ (reference sequence). The CDR3 spells CASSLGGTVVTNYGYTF. DNA for the CDR3: TGTGCCAGCAGCCTGGGGGGGACCGTAGTAACTAACTATGGCTACACCTTC.

The chain is built from TRBV4-1 and TRBJ2-7; possibly TRBD1 for D (6 bases). From germline, CDR1 is MGHRA and CDR2 YSYEKL. The CDR3 consists of 14 residues. V was pared by 2 bases and J by 4 bases, with 12 bases between. CDR3 residues: CASSQPPGHYEQYF. CDR3 nucleotides: TGCGCCAGCAGCCAACCCCCGGGACATTACGAGCAGTACTTC.

The V and J genes are TRBV4-3 and TRBJ2-2; D uncertain. Between the trimmed V and J ends, which lost 2 bases and 6 bases, there was a span of 10 bases. This CDR3 is built from 14 residues. CDR1 LGHNA and CDR2 YSLEER come from the germline V gene. The CDR3 sequence: CASSQWKSAGELFF. The CDR3 coding sequence is TGCGCCAGCAGCCAATGGAAGAGCGCCGGGGAGCTGTTTTTT.

The count of this clone is one. The chain uses TRBV7-9 and TRBJ2-3; 7 bases are a match to TRBD2. Germline V lookup: CDR1 SEHNR, CDR2 FQNEAQ (reference sequence). V shed 3 bases and J 2 bases; nucleotides not matched to a gene: 14. The CDR3 contains 18 residues. The CDR3 region is CASSFPREAPSYTDTQYF. In nucleotides, the CDR3 is TGTGCCAGCAGCTTCCCACGGGAGGCTCCTAGTTACACAGATACGCAGTATTTT.

This chain joins TRBV4-1 and TRBJ2-2; TRBD2 might be the D (5 bases). The V and J ends lost 1 base and 6 bases respectively, with 9 bases between them. This CDR3 comprises 14 residues. CDR1 and CDR2 from the germline V gene are MGHRA and YSYEKL. The CDR3 nucleotides are TGCGCCAGCAGCCAAGGGACTTCGGCCGGGGAGCTGTTTTTT. Protein sequence: CASSQGTSAGELFF.

The chain combines TRBV4-1 with TRBJ1-1, with D perhaps TRBD1 (5 bases). The CDR3 sequence is 16 residues long. V was clipped by 1 base and J by 1 base, with 13 bases between them. The V gene's germline CDR1 is MGHRA and CDR2 YSYEKL. CDR3 sequence: CASSQVSSGGNTEAFF. The CDR3 coding sequence is TGCGCCAGCAGCCAAGTCTCCTCGGGGGGGAACACTGAAGCTTTCTTT.

This sequence joins TRBV19 and TRBJ1-3; no clear D. Trimming stripped 5 bases from V and 3 bases from J, with 8 bases between. From germline, CDR1 is LNHDA and CDR2 SQIVND (reference sequence). The CDR3 runs 13 residues. The CDR3 spells CASSAGIGNTIYF. The CDR3 DNA sequence: TGTGCCAGTAGTGCTGGGATTGGAAACACCATATATTTT. Looking up the rest from reference TRBV19 and TRBJ1-3 gives the full variable domain: DGGITQSPKYLFRKEGQNVTLSCEQNLNHDAMYWYRQDPGQGLRLIYYSQIVNDFQKGDIAEGYSVSREKKESFPLTVTSAQKNPTAFYLCASSAGIGNTIYFGEGSWLTVV.

The chain couples TRBV30 to TRBJ2-1, with D tentatively TRBD2 (5 bases). With 7 bases removed from V and 3 bases from J, the gap between germline ends came to 13 bases. This CDR3 contains 13 residues. Germline assignment: CDR1 GTSNPN and CDR2 SVGIG (reference sequence). The CDR3 protein is CASRRAVYNEQFF. For the CDR3, the DNA is TGTGCCTCGCGGCGGGCAGTCTACAATGAGCAGTTCTTC.

The J gene is TRBJ1-5, the V gene TRBV27; weak D call: TRBD1 (6 bases). The V gene's germline CDR1 is MNHEY and CDR2 SMNVEV (reference sequence). Trimming left V 5 bases short and J 1 base short, with 15 bases between. The CDR3 sequence is 16 residues long. The CDR3 DNA sequence: TGTGCCAGCAGTCTCCGGGGGCCTAGGAGCAATCAGCCCCAGCATTTT. Translation gives CASSLRGPRSNQPQHF.

This clone was recorded once. A junction boundary mismatches the germline segment, possibly from a read error. This CDR3 is CASSTGFEDYEKLFF. The CDR3 region has the DNA TGTGCCAGCAGTACAGGCTTCGAGGACTATGAAAAACTGTTTTTT. The chain has TRBV19 and TRBJ1-4, with a possible D match to TRBD1 (5 bases). From germline, CDR1 is LNHDA and CDR2 SQIVND (reference sequence). The CDR3 runs to 15 residues.

This clone was seen a few times. The chain employs TRBV7-8 and TRBJ2-5; D might be TRBD2 (6 bases). The CDR3 contains 13 residues. V lost 3 bases and J lost 4, with 9 bases in between. Germline V gene sequence: CDR1 SGHVS, CDR2 FQNEAQ. CDR3 protein: CASSFTGGETQYF. DNA of the CDR3: TGTGCCAGCAGCTTTACCGGGGGAGAGACCCAGTACTTC.

As to this clone: Because the CDR3's place on the DNA is in doubt, the DNA is left out and the CDR3 is given as listed by TCRdb. This chain links TRBV12-5 with TRBJ1-5; the table's D call TRBD1 went unverified against the DNA. Germline-derived CDR1 and CDR2 are LGHNT and FRNRAP. The CDR3 numbers 16 amino acids, ends counted. CDR3: CASGFFGQVGYQPQHF.

V and J are TRBV2 and TRBJ1-1; D not certain. Germline V gene data show CDR1 as SNHLY and CDR2 as FYNNEI. The CDR3 contains 14 residues. V lost 9 bases to trimming and J lost 0 bases, with 14 bases between them. The CDR3 DNA reads TGTGCCAGACTATACAAAGGGCTGAACACTGAAGCTTTCTTT. Amino acid sequence: CARLYKGLNTEAFF.

The chain carries TRBV7-6 and TRBJ1-4, with no clear D. V was pared by 1 base and J by 7 bases, with 16 bases between. CDR3 size: 16 residues. Germline CDR1 is SGHVS and CDR2 is FNYEAQ. CDR3 residues: CASSLGWERDGEKLFF. In DNA, the CDR3 is TGTGCCAGCAGCTTAGGGTGGGAAAGGGATGGTGAAAAACTGTTTTTT.